A selection of T cell receptor beta chains follows, all from one sample in a study of T cell responses to AZD1222 COVID-19 vaccine. Only in-frame clones appear in the TCRdb table, and some are missing; sequencing was by immunoSEQ multiplex PCR. In the table there are approximately 160,000 clones, over 75% of which are singletons. Sequencing was performed on peripheral blood, taken on day 0 of AZD1222 vaccination. The receptors come from an adult in good health. Each CDR3 is given with its conserved first and last residue. Each record gives: V gene, D gene, J gene, clone size, CDR3 protein, CDR3 DNA. D genes are given only for firm matches. Size values are once, few and many counts, or a class for expanded clones, and some rows have none.

TRBV7-9,-,TRBJ1-3,many,CASSLDRGNTIYF,TGTGCCAGCAGCTTGGACCGCGGAAACACCATATATTTT
TRBV24-1,TRBD2,TRBJ2-1,once,CATSGFGGGGNNEQFF,TGTGCCACCAGTGGATTTGGCGGGGGAGGGAACAATGAGCAGTTCTTC
TRBV6-1,-,TRBJ2-7,-,CASSEGTFYEQYF,TGTGCCAGCAGTGAAGGGACATTTTACGAGCAGTACTTC
TRBV5-1,-,TRBJ1-1,-,CASSRSGTAETEAFF,TGCGCCAGCAGCAGATCCGGGACGGCCGAAACTGAAGCTTTCTTT
TRBV5-6,-,TRBJ1-2,-,CASSLLETGPRKGGYTF,TGTGCCAGCAGCTTGCTAGAAACTGGGCCGAGAAAGGGTGGCTACACCTTC
TRBV6-5,-,TRBJ1-1,-,CASSFDRLNTEAFF,TGTGCCAGCAGCTTCGACAGACTGAACACTGAAGCTTTCTTT
TRBV15,-,TRBJ2-1,-,CATSRAAGVHEQFF,TGTGCCACCAGCAGAGCGGCAGGGGTACATGAGCAGTTCTTC
TRBV7-6,-,TRBJ1-1,-,CASSTRTEAFF,TGTGCCAGCAGCACTAGGACTGAAGCTTTCTTT
TRBV6-4,-,TRBJ2-3,-,CASSDSGVRTDTQYF,TGTGCCAGCAGTGACTCAGGGGTAAGGACAGATACGCAGTATTTT
TRBV6-5,-,TRBJ2-1,-,CASSSGNANNEQFF,TGTGCCAGCAGTTCTGGGAACGCAAACAATGAGCAGTTCTTC